Described below is a single TCR beta chain sequence and its context. One end of the junction varies from germline; a read error may be responsible. In the original workflow: Estimated nucleated cell counts came from reference gene primer amplification. TCRdb's table, derived via immunoSEQ multiplex PCR, lists solely in-frame clones and lacks some. V and J calls and clone size are as listed in that table; D and trimming were resolved from the DNA. Of 250,000 to 300,000 clones listed, roughly 89% were seen once; the top ten hold around 10%. The CDR3 sequence is 15 residues long. Germline lookup yields CDR1 MNHNS and CDR2 SASEGT. This specimen comes from a study of blood T cell repertoires in COVID-19. The overall study: Researchers got acute and convalescent COVID-19 samples from the United States, Italy and Spain. T cells, B-cell-depleted T cells, or PBMCs provided the cDNA or gDNA that served as material.

Patients of the Seattle cohort, enrolled during active infection, were followed longitudinally. The chain links TRBV6-1 to TRBJ2-7; 13 bases map to TRBD2. The TCR comes from a woman aged 30 to 39 with COVID-19, enrolled during active disease. The material sequenced was peripheral blood. The CDR3: CASSEGTSGVYEQYF. The CDR3 nucleotides read TGTGCCAGCAGCGAAGGGACTAGCGGGGTCTACGAGCAGTACTTC.